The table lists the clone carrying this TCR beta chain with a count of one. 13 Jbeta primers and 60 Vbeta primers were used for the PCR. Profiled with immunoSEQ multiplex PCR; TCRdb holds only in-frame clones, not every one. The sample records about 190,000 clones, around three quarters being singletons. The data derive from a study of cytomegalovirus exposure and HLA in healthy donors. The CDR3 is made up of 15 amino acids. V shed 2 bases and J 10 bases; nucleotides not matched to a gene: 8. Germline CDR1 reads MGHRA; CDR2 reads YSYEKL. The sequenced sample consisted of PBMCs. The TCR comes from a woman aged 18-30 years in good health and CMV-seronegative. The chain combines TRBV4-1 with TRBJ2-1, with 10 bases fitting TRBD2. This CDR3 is CASSQQAGGPNEQFF. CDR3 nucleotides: TGCGCCAGCAGCCAACAAGCGGGAGGGCCTAACGAGCAGTTCTTC.